This record concerns one TCR beta chain sequence. Libraries were prepared by immunoSEQ multiplex PCR; TCRdb keeps only in-frame clonotypes and omits some of them. Here the sample spans more than 120,000 clones, 88% being singletons. This sample is part of a study of blood T cell repertoires in COVID-19. Study as a whole: Donors in the United States, Italy and Spain gave samples during acute or convalescent COVID-19.

V lost 4 bases to trimming and J lost 0 bases, with 10 bases between them. In germline, CDR1 is SGHDT, CDR2 YYEEEE. The CDR3 is 14 amino acids. The source of this sequence is a human donor in a cohort sampled during active COVID-19. The source material was peripheral blood. V gene TRBV5-6 combines with J gene TRBJ1-1; possibly TRBD1 for D (5 bases). CDR3 protein: CASSRQRLNTEAFF. The CDR3, as DNA: TGTGCCAGCAGCCGACAGAGATTGAACACTGAAGCTTTCTTT.